The T cell receptor (beta chain) described here comes from a study of T-cell memory formation after mild COVID-19. Across the study: Largely, the TCR clusters proved donor specific.

The CDR3 contains 17 residues. The germline V gene encodes CDR1 LNHNV and CDR2 YYDKDF (reference sequence). The ends were cut back, 3 bases at V and 1 base at J, with 17 bases in the middle. Constant-segment primers were used for 5'RACE, and the resulting TCR alpha and TCR beta cDNA libraries carried sample barcodes and UMIs. MiXCR was run by TCRdb on the 5' RACE reads, yielding one entry per CDR3 protein. In the table there are around 320,000 distinct CDR3 sequences, around 15% of which are singletons. Broader study findings: Clones which contracted sat mainly in CM and EM if CD4+, and in EMRA if CD8+.

Comment on this clonotype: Antigen: not known.

The chain uses TRBV15 and TRBJ2-3; D is possibly TRBD2 (6 bases). Sequenced sample: PBMCs or a T cell subset sorted from them (not recorded which). The clonotype was recovered from a man in his late teens or twenties who had mild COVID-19 (a few samples of this study predate the infection). Cell type and time point are not known. CDR3 bases: TGTGCCACCAGCAGTGTATTTGGATGGAGGGGCACAGATACGCAGTATTTT. This translates into CATSSVFGWRGTDTQYF.